This T cell receptor beta chain was observed in a study of cytomegalovirus exposure and HLA in healthy donors. The CDR3 has 15 amino acids. Germline V gene lookup returns CDR1 SGHTA and CDR2 FQGNSA. Trimming removed 3 bases from V and 5 bases from J; junction bases left unmatched: 8. PCR primers comprised 60 Vbeta and 13 Jbeta primers. Assay used: immunoSEQ multiplex PCR; TCRdb lists only in-frame clones, some missing. The sample has around 150,000 clones; around 75% are singletons. General study findings and limits: The analysis excluded some indistinguishable V segments, including TRBV6-2 and TRBV6-3. A later analysis revealed that TCR association rates differed between HLA loci, peaking at DRB1 and bottoming out at HLA-C.

About this clone itself: The antigen is not known.

Healthy bone marrow donors made up the donors. The TCR sequence derives from a man aged 55 to 70 in good health and CMV-seronegative. The sequencing sample was made of PBMCs. The chain employs TRBV7-2 and TRBJ2-3; TRBD2 matches at 7 bases. The CDR3 nucleotides are TGTGCCAGCAGCTTGGCTAGTGGGAGGGGAGATACGCAGTATTTT. It codes for CASSLASGRGDTQYF.